A selection of T cell receptor beta chains follows, all from one sample in a study of OX40 agonist ivuxolimab in advanced cancers. Some clones are missing from TCRdb's copy, which holds only in-frame ones; the method was immunoSEQ multiplex PCR. The profile covers 80,000 or so clones, with around 93% appearing a single time and over 11% taken by the ten largest. The source material was CD4+ or CD8+ T cells sorted from blood, sampled in a trial of the OX40 agonist ivuxolimab. The receptors were gathered from an adult with an advanced solid tumor such as melanoma, head and neck, liver or kidney cancer. Both conserved end residues are part of each CDR3. Each record gives: CDR3 protein, CDR3 DNA, V gene, D gene, J gene, clone size. A D gene is named only where the DNA matches it firmly. Clone size is given for some rows only: seen once, a few or many times, or a class if the clone is expanded.

CASSLGTYYEQYF,TGTGCCAGCAGCTTGGGGACATACTACGAGCAGTACTTC,TRBV5-6,-,TRBJ2-7,-
CASSEWVAGGLTEAFF,TGTGCCAGCAGTGAATGGGTGGCAGGGGGGCTCACTGAAGCTTTCTTT,TRBV25-1,TRBD1,TRBJ1-1,-
CASSQERYSNQPQHF,TGCGCCAGCAGCCAAGAGAGGTATAGCAATCAGCCCCAGCATTTT,TRBV4-1,-,TRBJ1-5,-
CASGTGSGANVLTF,TGTGCCAGTGGGACAGGGTCTGGGGCCAACGTCCTGACTTTC,TRBV28,TRBD1,TRBJ2-6,-
CASSSGTSGITGELFF,TGCGCCAGCAGCTCCGGGACTAGCGGGATAACCGGGGAGCTGTTTTTT,TRBV5-1,TRBD2,TRBJ2-2,-
CASSLGAGAYEQYF,TGCGCCAGCAGCTTGGGGGCGGGGGCCTACGAGCAGTACTTC,TRBV5-1,TRBD2,TRBJ2-7,-
CASSYRTGGASPLHF,TGTGCCAGCAGTTATAGGACAGGGGGAGCTTCACCCCTCCACTTT,TRBV28,TRBD1,TRBJ1-6,-
CASSLRGLNTEAFF,TGTGCCAGCAGTTTAAGGGGGCTGAACACTGAAGCTTTCTTT,TRBV28,TRBD1,TRBJ1-1,-
CASSSPSENNEQFF,TGTGCCAGCAGCTCCCCGTCGGAAAACAATGAGCAGTTCTTC,TRBV7-6,-,TRBJ2-1,-
CSVRANYGYTF,TGCAGCGTTAGGGCTAACTATGGCTACACCTTC,TRBV29-1,-,TRBJ1-2,-
CASSEAPGTNSPLHF,TGTGCCAGCAGTGAAGCTCCAGGGACTAATTCACCCCTCCACTTT,TRBV25-1,-,TRBJ1-6,-
CASSLVGGLENTEAFF,TGTGCCAGCAGCTTGGTAGGGGGTTTGGAGAACACTGAAGCTTTCTTT,TRBV5-5,-,TRBJ1-1,-
CASSQHAGTIYEQYF,TGTGCCAGCAGCCAACACGCGGGGACAATCTACGAGCAGTACTTC,TRBV14,-,TRBJ2-7,-
CASSLGAGYTF,TGTGCCAGCAGTCTGGGGGCTGGCTACACCTTC,TRBV28,-,TRBJ1-2,few
CASRIDRGTGNTIYF,TGTGCCAGCAGGATTGACAGGGGAACTGGAAACACCATATATTTT,TRBV28,TRBD1,TRBJ1-3,-
CASTAPDRGPSGAEAFF,TGTGCCAGCACGGCCCCAGACAGGGGGCCCTCGGGGGCTGAAGCTTTCTTT,TRBV2,TRBD1,TRBJ1-1,-
CASSGTGIGGWLHF,TGTGCCAGCAGCGGGACAGGGATCGGAGGATGGCTCCACTTT,TRBV7-6,TRBD1,TRBJ1-6,once
CASSVGALVVRNTQYF,TGTGCCAGCAGCGTAGGAGCCCTAGTTGTCAGGAATACGCAGTATTTT,TRBV9,-,TRBJ2-3,once
CASSQGADKYF,TGCGCCAGCAGCCAAGGAGCGGATAAGTACTTC,TRBV4-1,-,TRBJ2-4,-
CASSFPGATADEQYF,TGTGCCAGCAGCTTCCCGGGGGCGACAGCGGACGAGCAGTACTTC,TRBV7-9,-,TRBJ2-7,-
CASGVLGGTNQPQHF,TGTGCCAGCGGTGTTCTCGGGGGCACGAATCAGCCCCAGCATTTT,TRBV27,-,TRBJ1-5,-
CASSLVTGSEQYF,TGTGCCAGCAGCTTAGTAACAGGAAGCGAGCAGTACTTC,TRBV7-9,-,TRBJ2-7,-
CASSYRTGNEQFF,TGTGCCAGCAGTTACCGGACAGGCAATGAGCAGTTCTTC,TRBV6-5,TRBD1,TRBJ2-1,-
CASSLGGMDGYTF,TGTGCCAGCAGCTTGGGGGGTATGGATGGCTACACCTTC,TRBV5-6,-,TRBJ1-2,-
CASSLVGGTEAFF,TGTGCCAGCAGCCTGGTGGGGGGCACTGAAGCTTTCTTT,TRBV11-2,-,TRBJ1-1,few
CASSLGRDQPQHF,TGTGCCAGCAGTTTGGGGAGGGATCAGCCCCAGCATTTT,TRBV27,-,TRBJ1-5,once
CASSWTDYAYEQYF,TGTGCCAGCAGCTGGACAGATTACGCTTACGAGCAGTACTTC,TRBV7-2,-,TRBJ2-7,few
CASSADGTATDTQYF,TGTGCCAGCAGCGCCGACGGGACCGCCACAGATACGCAGTATTTT,TRBV9,-,TRBJ2-3,-
CASSLGQGGELFF,TGTGCCAGCAGTTTAGGACAGGGCGGGGAGCTGTTTTTT,TRBV28,TRBD1,TRBJ2-2,-
CASSLGHAVRTDTQYF,TGTGCCAGCAGCTTAGGTCACGCAGTTCGCACAGATACGCAGTATTTT,TRBV7-3,-,TRBJ2-3,-
CASSLSSGVGTEAFF,TGTGCCAGCAGCTTATCCTCAGGAGTCGGCACTGAAGCTTTCTTT,TRBV11-2,-,TRBJ1-1,-
CASSKRSGSDTGELFF,TGTGCCAGCAGCAAACGTAGCGGGAGCGACACCGGGGAGCTGTTTTTT,TRBV7-2,TRBD2,TRBJ2-2,once
CASSGVYPYEQYF,TGTGCCAGCAGCGGAGTTTATCCCTACGAGCAGTACTTC,TRBV9,-,TRBJ2-7,-
CASSQVGGGQPQHF,TGCGCCAGCAGCCAGGTAGGGGGAGGGCAGCCCCAGCATTTT,TRBV4-1,-,TRBJ1-5,-
CANEGGRRYNEQFF,TGTGCCAACGAGGGGGGTCGACGCTACAATGAGCAGTTCTTC,TRBV6-1,-,TRBJ2-1,-
CASSQDHAGAGGYTF,TGCGCCAGCAGCCAAGATCATGCGGGGGCTGGTGGCTACACCTTC,TRBV4-1,-,TRBJ1-2,-
CASSPTGTSDYEQYF,TGTGCCAGCAGCCCAACCGGGACTAGCGACTACGAGCAGTACTTC,TRBV9,TRBD2,TRBJ2-7,-
CASSQGHLGGYTF,TGCGCCAGCAGCCAAGGGCATCTAGGCGGCTACACCTTC,TRBV4-1,-,TRBJ1-2,-
CATREREATGELFF,TGTGCCACCCGCGAGAGGGAGGCCACCGGGGAGCTGTTTTTT,TRBV21-1,-,TRBJ2-2,once
CATNPYSGSTDTQYF,TGCGCCACCAACCCCTATAGCGGCAGCACAGATACGCAGTATTTT,TRBV4-1,-,TRBJ2-3,-
CASNTGRDRGLADTQYF,TGTGCCAGCAACACCGGCCGGGACAGGGGGCTGGCAGATACGCAGTATTTT,TRBV7-9,TRBD1,TRBJ2-3,-
CASSFGGDYGYTF,TGTGCCAGCAGCTTTGGGGGGGACTATGGCTACACCTTC,TRBV5-6,-,TRBJ1-2,once
CASSFGQGGNEQFF,TGTGCCAGCAGCTTTGGCCAGGGTGGCAATGAGCAGTTCTTC,TRBV11-3,-,TRBJ2-1,-
CASSLKVDPNTGELFF,TGTGCCAGCAGCTTAAAGGTAGATCCGAACACCGGGGAGCTGTTTTTT,TRBV11-2,-,TRBJ2-2,-
CASSPNPNTEAFF,TGCGCCAGCAGCCCCAACCCGAACACTGAAGCTTTCTTT,TRBV4-3,-,TRBJ1-1,-
CASSLTDPRYNQPQHF,TGTGCCAGCAGTTTGACAGACCCCCGGTATAATCAGCCCCAGCATTTT,TRBV27,-,TRBJ1-5,-
CASSPGTGWGNQPQHF,TGTGCCAGTAGTCCAGGGACCGGGTGGGGCAATCAGCCCCAGCATTTT,TRBV19,-,TRBJ1-5,-
CASSQDPTRTNYGYTF,TGCGCCAGCAGCCAAGATCCCACGAGAACTAACTATGGCTACACCTTC,TRBV4-3,-,TRBJ1-2,-
CASSYSPTYEQYF,TGTGCCAGCAGTTACTCCCCCACCTACGAGCAGTACTTC,TRBV6-5,-,TRBJ2-7,-
CASSLTENTEAFF,TGTGCCAGCAGCTTAACTGAGAACACTGAAGCTTTCTTT,TRBV7-6,-,TRBJ1-1,-
CASSLSPGESVGETQYF,TGTGCCAGCAGTTTATCCCCAGGGGAGTCCGTAGGGGAGACCCAGTACTTC,TRBV27,-,TRBJ2-5,-
CASSPTDNYGYTF,TGTGCCAGCAGTCCGACGGATAACTATGGCTACACCTTC,TRBV25-1,-,TRBJ1-2,-
CASSSTANTEAFF,TGTGCCAGCAGTTCGACAGCGAACACTGAAGCTTTCTTT,TRBV27,-,TRBJ1-1,-
CASSDSHSNQPQHF,TGTGCCAGCAGCGATAGCCATAGCAATCAGCCCCAGCATTTT,TRBV9,-,TRBJ1-5,-
CASSLDPPPTEQYF,TGTGCCAGCAGCTTAGACCCACCTCCGACGGAGCAGTACTTC,TRBV11-2,-,TRBJ2-7,-
CASSQAPGQLNTEAFF,TGCGCCAGCAGCCAAGCGCCAGGACAACTGAACACTGAAGCTTTCTTT,TRBV4-1,-,TRBJ1-1,-
CAISAPGQGHPETQYF,TGTGCCATCAGTGCCCCGGGACAGGGTCATCCGGAGACCCAGTACTTC,TRBV10-3,TRBD1,TRBJ2-5,-
CASSRIGISNTGELFF,TGCGCCAGCAGCCGGATCGGGATCTCGAACACCGGGGAGCTGTTTTTT,TRBV4-1,-,TRBJ2-2,-
CASSWSQGHSGNTIYF,TGTGCCAGCAGCTGGTCACAGGGCCACTCTGGAAACACCATATATTTT,TRBV5-4,-,TRBJ1-3,-
CASSPVQGDYGYTF,TGCGCCAGCAGCCCCGTCCAGGGGGACTATGGCTACACCTTC,TRBV4-1,TRBD1,TRBJ1-2,-